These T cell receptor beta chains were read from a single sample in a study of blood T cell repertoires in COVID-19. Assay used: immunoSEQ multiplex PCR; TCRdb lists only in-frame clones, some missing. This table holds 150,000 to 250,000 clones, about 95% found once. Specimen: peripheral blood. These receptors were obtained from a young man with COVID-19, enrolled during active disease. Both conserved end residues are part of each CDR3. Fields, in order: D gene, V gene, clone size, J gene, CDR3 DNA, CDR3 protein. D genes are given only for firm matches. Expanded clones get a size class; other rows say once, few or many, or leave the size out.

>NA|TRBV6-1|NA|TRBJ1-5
TGTGCCAGCAGTGATCCGACAGCGACGGGCAATCAGCCCCAGCATTTT
CASSDPTATGNQPQHF
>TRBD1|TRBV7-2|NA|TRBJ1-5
TGTGCCAGCAGCTTAGGAGGGGGCGGGAATCAGCCCCAGCATTTT
CASSLGGGGNQPQHF
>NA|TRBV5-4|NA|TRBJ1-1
TGTGCCAGCAGACCGAACCGGGGGAACACTGAAGCTTTCTTT
CASRPNRGNTEAFF
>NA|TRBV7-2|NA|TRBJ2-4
TGTGCCAGCAGCTTAGCGGGCCCAGGGAACATTCAGTACTTC
CASSLAGPGNIQYF
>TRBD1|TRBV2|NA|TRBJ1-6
TGTGCCAGCACTCGGTCGACAGGGGGTTATAATTCACCCCTCCACTTT
CASTRSTGGYNSPLHF
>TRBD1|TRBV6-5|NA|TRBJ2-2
TGTGCCAGCAGCCGGGACAGCGCGTTTACCGGGGAGCTGTTTTTT
CASSRDSAFTGELFF
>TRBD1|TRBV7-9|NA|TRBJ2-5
TGTGCCAGCAGCAGGAGGACAGGGGGTGAGACCCAGTACTTC
CASSRRTGGETQYF
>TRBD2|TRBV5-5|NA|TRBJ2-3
TGTGCCAGCAGCTTCCGAGCGGGGGGCGGAACAGATACGCAGTATTTT
CASSFRAGGGTDTQYF
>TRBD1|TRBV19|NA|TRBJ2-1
TGTGCCAGTAGTATCGGGACAGGGGGAGGGAATGAGCAGTTCTTC
CASSIGTGGGNEQFF
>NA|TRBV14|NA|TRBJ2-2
TGTGCCAGCAGCCCTCGACTGTCCACCGGGGAGCTGTTTTTT
CASSPRLSTGELFF
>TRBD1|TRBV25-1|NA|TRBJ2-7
TGTGCCAGCAGAGACGACAGGGGGGCCTACGAGCAGTACTTC
CASRDDRGAYEQYF
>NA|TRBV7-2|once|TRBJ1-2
TGTGCCAGCAGCTTAGTAGCACAGGGAGCGGCTGGCTACACCTTC
CASSLVAQGAAGYTF